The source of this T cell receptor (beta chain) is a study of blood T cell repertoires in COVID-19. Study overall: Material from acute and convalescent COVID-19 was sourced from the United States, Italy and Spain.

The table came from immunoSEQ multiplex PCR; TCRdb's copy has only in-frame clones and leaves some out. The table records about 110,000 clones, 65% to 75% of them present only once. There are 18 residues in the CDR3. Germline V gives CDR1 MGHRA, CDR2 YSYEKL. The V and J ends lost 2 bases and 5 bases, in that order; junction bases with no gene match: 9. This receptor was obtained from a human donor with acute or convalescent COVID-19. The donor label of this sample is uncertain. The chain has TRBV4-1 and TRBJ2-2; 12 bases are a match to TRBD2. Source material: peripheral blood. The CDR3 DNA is TGCGCCAGCAGCCAACGGCTAGCGGGGGGGCCTAGAACCGGGGAGCTGTTTTTT. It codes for CASSQRLAGGPRTGELFF.